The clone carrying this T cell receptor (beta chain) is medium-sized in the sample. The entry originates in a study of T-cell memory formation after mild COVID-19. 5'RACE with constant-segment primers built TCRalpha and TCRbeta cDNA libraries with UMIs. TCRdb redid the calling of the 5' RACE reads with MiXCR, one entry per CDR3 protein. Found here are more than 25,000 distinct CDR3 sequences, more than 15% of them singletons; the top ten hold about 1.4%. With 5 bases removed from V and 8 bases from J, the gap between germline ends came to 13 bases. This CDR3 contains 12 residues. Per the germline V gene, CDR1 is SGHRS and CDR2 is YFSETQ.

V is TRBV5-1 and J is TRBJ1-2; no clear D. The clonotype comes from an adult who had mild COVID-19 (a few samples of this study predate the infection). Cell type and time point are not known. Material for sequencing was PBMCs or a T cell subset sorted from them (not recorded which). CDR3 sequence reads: CASRETGGGYTF. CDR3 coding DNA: TGCGCCAGCAGAGAAACTGGTGGAGGCTACACCTTC.